Below, 14 T cell receptor beta chains from the same sample are listed, as sequenced in a study of CD8 T cells in Susac syndrome. Random hexamers were used to reverse transcribe 0.5 to 1 ug of RNA. TCRdb redid the calling of the immunoSEQ multiplex PCR reads with MiXCR, one entry per CDR3 protein. Among under 90,000 distinct CDR3 sequences listed, approximately 94% were seen once. The sample comprised CD4+ T cells from PBMCs. These receptors were collected from a human donor with Susac syndrome.

CDR3 loop: CASKVLGGYTF. CDR3 bases: TGTGCCAGTAAAGTGCTTGGGGGCTACACCTTC. J is TRBJ1-2 and V is TRBV19; D is uncertain. This CDR3 has 11 residues. CDR1 is LNHDA and CDR2 is SQIVND in the germline V gene (reference sequence). V lost 7 bases, J lost 8 bases, and 11 bases lay in between.

The V and J genes are TRBV13 and TRBJ2-7, with D maybe TRBD2 (5 bases). The germline V and J ends were trimmed by 5 bases and 10 bases, with 18 bases remaining between them. Germline CDR1 reads PRHDT; CDR2 reads FYEKMQ (reference sequence). The CDR3 is 13 amino acids. CDR3 sequence reads: CASSPSQESGQYF. The DNA of the CDR3 is TGTGCCAGCAGCCCCTCGCAGGAGAGCGGTCAGTACTTC.

This clonotype was detected once. V usage is TRBV5-1 and J usage is TRBJ2-5; D unclear. The germline gives CDR1 SGHRS, CDR2 YFSETQ. The V and J ends lost 0 bases and 4 bases respectively, with 7 bases between them. The CDR3 totals 13 residues. The DNA of the CDR3 is TGCGCCAGCAGCTTGGGGGCCCGAGAGACCCAGTACTTC. Residues: CASSLGARETQYF.

The chain couples TRBV24-1 to TRBJ2-4; D is unclear. The CDR3 runs to 14 residues. V gave up 3 bases and J gave up 7 bases, with 12 bases separating them. From germline, CDR1 is KGHDR and CDR2 SFDVKD. CDR3 sequence (DNA): TGTGCCACCAGTGATCCTAGGCGGAATAACATTCAGTACTTC. Translation: CATSDPRRNNIQYF.

This rearrangement joins TRBV12-3 or TRBV12-4 to TRBJ2-1; maybe TRBD2 (7 bases). The ends were cut back, 3 bases at V and 4 bases at J, with 13 bases in the middle. The length of the CDR3 is 15 residues. CDR3 nucleotide sequence: TGTGCCAGCAGTTTTATGGGGGGGCTTTACAATGAGCAGTTCTTC. It encodes CASSFMGGLYNEQFF.

This clonotype came up a few times. The rearrangement joins TRBV6-2 or TRBV6-3 to TRBJ2-1, with D perhaps TRBD1 (6 bases). The CDR3 is made up of 16 amino acids. Trimming removed 2 bases at V and 0 bases at J, with 11 bases between. Germline values: CDR1 MNHEY, CDR2 SVGEGT. The chain's CDR3 is CASSYGRGSSYNEQFF. The CDR3 nucleotides read TGTGCCAGCAGTTACGGTAGGGGGAGCTCCTACAATGAGCAGTTCTTC.

V usage is TRBV6-5 and J usage is TRBJ2-3; 8 bases match TRBD2. With 6 bases clipped from V and 5 bases from J, the junction kept 7 bases outside the gene matches. CDR3 length equals 14 residues. The V gene's germline CDR1 is MNHEY and CDR2 SVGAGI. The CDR3 sequence is CASSLLAAKDTQYF. In DNA form, the CDR3 reads TGTGCCAGCAGCTTACTAGCGGCCAAAGATACGCAGTATTTT.

This clonotype showed up just once. V usage is TRBV7-3 and J usage is TRBJ1-2, with 10 bases that match TRBD1. The V segment lost 8 bases and the J segment 11 bases; nucleotides outside the gene matches: 8. The CDR3 is 12 amino acids. Germline-derived CDR1 and CDR2 are SGHTA and FQGTGA. The CDR3 coding sequence is TGTGCCAGCGGCCCCGGACAGGGGGTTTACACCTTC. Amino acids: CASGPGQGVYTF.

V gene TRBV5-1 combines with J gene TRBJ2-5; 7 positions match TRBD1. The CDR3 has 16 amino acids. The germline V gene encodes CDR1 SGHRS and CDR2 YFSETQ. V gave up 0 bases and J gave up 1 base; unmatched junction bases: 6. CDR3 nucleotides: TGCGCCAGCAGCTTGGGTTGGACAGGAGCCCAAGAGACCCAGTACTTC. This gives the protein CASSLGWTGAQETQYF. Complete variable domain (other parts from reference TRBV5-1 and TRBJ2-5): KAGVTQTPRYLIKTRGQQVTLSCSPISGHRSVSWYQQTPGQGLQFLFEYFSETQRNKGNFPGRFSGRQFSNSRSEMNVSTLELGDSALYLCASSLGWTGAQETQYFGPGTRLLVL.

The table lists this clonotype with a few counts. The CDR3 nucleotides are TGCGCCAGCAGCTTGGTGTCGGGAGGGGAAGAGCAGTTCTTC. As protein: CASSLVSGGEEQFF. This chain uses TRBV5-1 with TRBJ2-1; the match to TRBD2 covers 8 bases. CDR3 size: 14 residues. Trimming took 0 bases from V and 10 from J; bases not matched to a gene: 6. Per germline, CDR1 SGHRS and CDR2 YFSETQ.

The gene calls are TRBV27 and TRBJ1-4; no reliable D call. The CDR3 contains 15 residues. Trimming shortened V by 5 bases and J by 8 bases, and 18 bases separated the two germline ends. Germline assignment: CDR1 MNHEY and CDR2 SMNVEV (reference sequence). The chain's CDR3 is CASSGIEVGHEKLFF. The DNA for the CDR3 is TGTGCCAGCAGTGGTATAGAAGTAGGGCACGAAAAACTGTTTTTT.

This CDR3 is CASSVGVGTGANVLTF. The CDR3 DNA is TGTGCCAGCAGCGTAGGGGTAGGGACTGGGGCCAACGTCCTGACTTTC. The chain has TRBV9 and TRBJ2-6, with no clear D. Trimming took 0 bases from V and 2 from J, leaving 9 bases between them. The CDR3 is 16 amino acids. Germline values: CDR1 SGDLS, CDR2 YYNGEE.

This chain links TRBV14 with TRBJ2-1; D remains unclear. The CDR3 consists of 15 residues. The germline CDR1 and CDR2 sequences are SGHDN and FVKESK. Trimming removed 2 bases from V and 0 bases from J, with 8 bases in between. The CDR3 is CASSQLMSSYNEQFF. CDR3 sequence (DNA): TGTGCCAGCAGCCAATTAATGAGCTCCTACAATGAGCAGTTCTTC.

The J gene is TRBJ2-1, the V gene TRBV11-2, with TRBD2 matching over 7 bases. Germline lookup yields CDR1 SGHAT and CDR2 FQNNGV. The V segment lost 5 bases and the J segment 3 bases; nucleotides outside the gene matches: 10. The CDR3 has 16 amino acids. The CDR3 sequence is CASSPPRERDYNEQFF. In nucleotides, the CDR3 is TGTGCCAGCAGCCCCCCGCGGGAGCGGGACTACAATGAGCAGTTCTTC. The complete variable domain, with remaining parts taken from reference TRBV11-2 and TRBJ2-1, reads EAGVAQSPRYKIIEKRQSVAFWCNPISGHATLYWYQQILGQGPKLLIQFQNNGVVDDSQLPKDRFSAERLKGVDSTLKIQPAKLEDSAVYLCASSPPRERDYNEQFFGPGTRLTVL.